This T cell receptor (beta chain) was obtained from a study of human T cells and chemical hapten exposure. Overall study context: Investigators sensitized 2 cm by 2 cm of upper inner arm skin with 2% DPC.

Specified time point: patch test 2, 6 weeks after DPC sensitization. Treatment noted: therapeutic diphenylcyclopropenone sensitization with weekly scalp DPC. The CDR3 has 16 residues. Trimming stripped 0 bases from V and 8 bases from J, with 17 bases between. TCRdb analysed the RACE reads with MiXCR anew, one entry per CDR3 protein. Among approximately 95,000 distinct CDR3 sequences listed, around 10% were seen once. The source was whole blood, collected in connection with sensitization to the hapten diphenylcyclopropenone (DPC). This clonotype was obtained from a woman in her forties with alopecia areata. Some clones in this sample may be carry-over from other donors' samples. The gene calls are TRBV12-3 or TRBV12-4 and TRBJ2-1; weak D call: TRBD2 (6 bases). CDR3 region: CASSLASRLVNYEQFF. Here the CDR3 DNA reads TGTGCCAGCAGTTTAGCCTCAAGACTAGTTAATTATGAGCAGTTCTTC.